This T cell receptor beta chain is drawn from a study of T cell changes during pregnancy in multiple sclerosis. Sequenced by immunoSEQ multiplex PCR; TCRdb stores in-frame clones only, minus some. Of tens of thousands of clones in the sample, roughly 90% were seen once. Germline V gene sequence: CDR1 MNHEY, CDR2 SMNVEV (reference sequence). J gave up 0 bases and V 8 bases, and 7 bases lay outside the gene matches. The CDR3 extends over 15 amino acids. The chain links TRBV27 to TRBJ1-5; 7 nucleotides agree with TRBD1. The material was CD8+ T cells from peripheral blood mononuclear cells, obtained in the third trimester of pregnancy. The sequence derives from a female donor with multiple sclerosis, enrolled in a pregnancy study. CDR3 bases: TGTGCCAGCGGAGCAGGGGGACTTAGCAATCAGCCCCAGCATTTT. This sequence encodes CASGAGGLSNQPQHF.